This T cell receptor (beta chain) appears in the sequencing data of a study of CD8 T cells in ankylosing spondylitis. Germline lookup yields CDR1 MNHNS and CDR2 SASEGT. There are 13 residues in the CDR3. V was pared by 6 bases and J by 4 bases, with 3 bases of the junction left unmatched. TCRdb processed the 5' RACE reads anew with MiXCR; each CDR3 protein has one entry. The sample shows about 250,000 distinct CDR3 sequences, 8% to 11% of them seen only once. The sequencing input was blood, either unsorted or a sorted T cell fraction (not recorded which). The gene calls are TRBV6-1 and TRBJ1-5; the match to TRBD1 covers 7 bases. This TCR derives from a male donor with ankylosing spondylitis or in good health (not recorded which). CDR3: CASRLGQNQPQHF. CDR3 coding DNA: TGTGCCAGCAGGCTGGGACAGAATCAGCCCCAGCATTTT.